The sequence of this TCR beta chain was determined in a study of CD8+ T cells in alopecia areata. This CDR3 region has 10 residues. The V gene's germline CDR1 is SQVTM and CDR2 ANQGSEA. Isolated RNA was reverse transcribed into cDNA used as the sequencing template. The repertoire was sequenced with immunoSEQ multiplex PCR; TCRdb's copy has only in-frame clones and lacks some. The data show about 200,000 clones, with approximately 56% seen just once and roughly 3.3% held by the top ten. Treatment specified: oral pan-JAK inhibitor, 5-10 mg twice daily. The chain combines TRBV29-1 with TRBJ1-1; D not certain. The clonotype originates from a human donor with alopecia areata. Sequenced material: CD4+ T cells sorted from blood, taken at week 4, from a patient treated with tofacitinib. CDR3 loop: CRVQVDEAFF. The CDR3 DNA is TGCAGGGTACAAGTAGATGAAGCTTTCTTT.